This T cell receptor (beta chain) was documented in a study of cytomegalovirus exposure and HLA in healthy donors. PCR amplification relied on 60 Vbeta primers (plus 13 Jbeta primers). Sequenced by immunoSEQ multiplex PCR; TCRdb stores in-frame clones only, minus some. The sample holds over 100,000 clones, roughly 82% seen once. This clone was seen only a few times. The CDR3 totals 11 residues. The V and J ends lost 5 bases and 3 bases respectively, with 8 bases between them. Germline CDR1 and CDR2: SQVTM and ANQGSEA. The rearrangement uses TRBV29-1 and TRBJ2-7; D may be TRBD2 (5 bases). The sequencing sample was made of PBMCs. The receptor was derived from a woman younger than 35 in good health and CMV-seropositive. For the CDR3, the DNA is TGCAGCGTTCGTGGGAGCTACGAGCAGTACTTC. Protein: CSVRGSYEQYF.